Below are 14 T cell receptor beta chains sequenced from a single sample in a study of control samples from healthy donors and cancer patients. Sequencing used immunoSEQ multiplex PCR; TCRdb keeps in-frame clones, though not all of them. The sample yields about 85,000 clones, 85% to 90% seen once. The sequenced sample consisted of blood. Receptors originate from a woman aged 60-75 years in good health.

The chain's CDR3 is CASSSYGQNGYTF. Here the CDR3 DNA reads TGTGCCAGCAGCAGTTACGGACAGAACGGCTACACCTTC. The chain has TRBV6-5 and TRBJ1-2; D perhaps matches TRBD1 (6 bases). The CDR3 covers 13 residues. V was clipped by 6 bases and J by 8 bases, with 16 bases between them. CDR1 and CDR2 from the germline V gene are MNHEY and SVGAGI.

This sequence joins TRBV11-2 and TRBJ2-5; D remains ambiguous. Trimming stripped 0 bases from V and 3 bases from J, with 11 bases between. Per the germline V gene, CDR1 is SGHAT and CDR2 is FQNNGV. This CDR3 region has 15 residues. The CDR3 loop reads CASSLDLRFEETQYF. The CDR3 coding sequence is TGTGCCAGCAGCTTAGATCTTAGATTCGAAGAGACCCAGTACTTC.

The genes are TRBV27 and TRBJ2-2; 9 bases are shared with TRBD1. The CDR3 spans 15 residues. Trimming removed 5 bases from V and 0 bases from J; junction bases left unmatched: 1. The germline CDR1 and CDR2 sequences are MNHEY and SMNVEV (reference sequence). The CDR3 nucleotides read TGTGCCAGCAGTAACAGGGGGCCGAACACCGGGGAGCTGTTTTTT. It is translated as CASSNRGPNTGELFF.

This sequence joins TRBV11-2 and TRBJ2-3, with D perhaps given as TRBD1 or TRBD2 (5 bases each). Germline V gives CDR1 SGHAT, CDR2 FQNNGV. The CDR3 totals 15 residues. Trimming stripped 5 bases from V and 4 bases from J, with 16 bases between. Here the CDR3 DNA reads TGTGCCAGCAGCGCCGGGACCCTAGTGGCAGATACGCAGTATTTT. Translation gives CASSAGTLVADTQYF.

The V call is TRBV2, the J call TRBJ2-7, with 9 bases aligning to TRBD1. Germline V lookup: CDR1 SNHLY, CDR2 FYNNEI. V shed 6 bases and J 2 bases; nucleotides not matched to a gene: 5. This CDR3 is built from 14 residues. CDR3 region: CASSLTGGPYEQYF. As DNA, the CDR3 is TGTGCCAGCAGCCTCACAGGGGGCCCCTACGAGCAGTACTTC.

The chain carries TRBV7-9 and TRBJ1-2; 9 bases fit TRBD1. V shed 5 bases, J shed 2 bases, and the junction held 9 bases outside the gene matches. CDR3 length: 16 residues. Germline assignment: CDR1 SEHNR and CDR2 FQNEAQ (reference sequence). The CDR3 sequence is CASSPQRDRENYGYTF. DNA for the CDR3: TGTGCCAGCAGCCCCCAAAGGGACAGGGAGAACTATGGCTACACCTTC.

The genes are TRBV19 and TRBJ1-3; D remains ambiguous. Germline CDR1 is LNHDA and CDR2 is SQIVND (reference sequence). There are 15 residues in the CDR3. The V end lost 4 bases, the J end lost 0 bases, and 10 bases lay between the germline ends. CDR3 sequence reads: CASSTRRSSGNTIYF. DNA for the CDR3: TGTGCCAGTAGTACCCGACGGAGCTCTGGAAACACCATATATTTT.

V usage is TRBV7-9 and J usage is TRBJ1-1, with D possibly TRBD1 on 5 matching bases. Germline V gene lookup returns CDR1 SEHNR and CDR2 FQNEAQ (reference sequence). V gave up 0 bases and J gave up 3 bases, with 5 bases separating them. The CDR3 consists of 13 residues. CDR3 in amino acids: CASSLAGDTEAFF. CDR3 DNA sequence: TGTGCCAGCAGCTTAGCAGGGGACACTGAAGCTTTCTTT.

The chain uses TRBV9 and TRBJ2-3; 8 nucleotides match TRBD2. The germline CDR1 and CDR2 sequences are SGDLS and YYNGEE. Trimming cost V 4 bases and J 0 bases; bases outside gene matches: 7. The CDR3 totals 16 residues. CDR3 sequence: CASSPPGGRSTDTQYF. The CDR3 nucleotides are TGTGCCAGCAGCCCACCTGGCGGGAGGAGCACAGATACGCAGTATTTT.

This chain connects TRBV27 to TRBJ1-5; no clear D gene. CDR1 is MNHEY and CDR2 is SMNVEV in the germline V gene (reference sequence). The CDR3 consists of 12 residues. V was cut by 7 bases and J by 3 bases, with 7 bases left in between. For the CDR3, the DNA is TGTGCCAGCAAGAGTTCCAATCAGCCCCAGCATTTT. As protein: CASKSSNQPQHF.

The rearrangement joins TRBV5-4 to TRBJ2-2; a possible D gene is TRBD2 (6 bases). Per the germline V gene, CDR1 is SGHNT and CDR2 is YYREEE (reference sequence). V was trimmed by 10 bases and J by 4 bases, leaving 14 bases between them. This CDR3 region has 13 residues. This CDR3 is CAGVLAATGELFF. The CDR3 coding sequence is TGTGCCGGCGTACTAGCAGCCACCGGGGAGCTGTTTTTT.

This rearrangement joins TRBV5-1 to TRBJ1-1, with D perhaps TRBD1 (5 bases). Trimming shortened V by 4 bases and J by 4 bases, and 14 bases separated the two germline ends. The CDR3 spans 14 residues. The germline V gene encodes CDR1 SGHRS and CDR2 YFSETQ. As DNA, the CDR3 is TGCGCCAGCAGCCCACGTGGGGACGGCACTGAAGCTTTCTTT. Protein product: CASSPRGDGTEAFF. Drawing the rest from reference TRBV5-1 and TRBJ1-1, the complete variable domain is KAGVTQTPRYLIKTRGQQVTLSCSPISGHRSVSWYQQTPGQGLQFLFEYFSETQRNKGNFPGRFSGRQFSNSRSEMNVSTLELGDSALYLCASSPRGDGTEAFFGQGTRLTVV.

This clone appeared a single time. As DNA, the CDR3 is TGTGCCAGCAGCCTCCATGGTTGGGGGGTCTATGGCTACACCTTC. Its protein is CASSLHGWGVYGYTF. The chain joins TRBV7-2 to TRBJ1-2; tentative D call: TRBD1 (5 bases). Germline V CDR1 and CDR2: SGHTA, FQGNSA. Trimming removed 5 bases at V and 4 bases at J, with 17 bases between. This CDR3 contains 15 residues.

The rearrangement uses TRBV6-5 and TRBJ2-4; D call uncertain. This CDR3 has 16 residues. The germline V gene encodes CDR1 MNHEY and CDR2 SVGAGI. Trimming cost V 0 bases and J 3 bases, with 12 bases left between them. CDR3 region: CASSYSAGVGKNIQYF. Written as DNA, the CDR3 is TGTGCCAGCAGTTACTCAGCAGGTGTCGGCAAAAACATTCAGTACTTC.